One and the same sample provided the 19 T cell receptor beta chains below, sequenced in a study of T cells in Graves' hyperthyroidism and ophthalmopathy. RNA transcripts gave rise to amplified TCR beta CDR3 regions. An initial round of RT-PCR targeting the TCR CDR3 relied on the HTBI primer set. MiXCR was run by TCRdb on the multiplex PCR reads, yielding one entry per CDR3 protein. The sample holds more than 500,000 distinct CDR3 sequences, roughly 15% seen once. The sequenced sample consisted of blood. These receptors all come from a woman aged 40 to 50 with Graves' ophthalmopathy.

V and J are TRBV4-1 and TRBJ2-2; 12 bases agree with TRBD2. The V gene's germline CDR1 is MGHRA and CDR2 YSYEKL. Losses at the gene ends were 6 bases for V and 5 bases for J; bases not matched to a gene: 7. This CDR3 is built from 16 residues. The CDR3 loop reads CASRLLAGGYTGELFF. The CDR3 region has the DNA TGCGCCAGCAGACTACTAGCGGGAGGTTATACCGGGGAGCTGTTTTTT.

This clonotype was observed a few times. The gene calls are TRBV20-1 and TRBJ2-2; D remains unclear. The CDR3 extends over 15 amino acids. CDR1 is DFQATT and CDR2 is SNEGSKA in the germline V gene (reference sequence). Trimming removed 2 bases from V and 5 bases from J, with 15 bases in between. Here the CDR3 DNA reads TGCAGTGCTAGACCTCTTAGGGAACGGACCGGGGAGCTGTTTTTT. Translation gives CSARPLRERTGELFF.

At least ten counts were recorded for this clonotype. This chain uses TRBV7-6 with TRBJ2-5; 10 bases align to TRBD2. The CDR3 is 16 amino acids. Germline V gene data show CDR1 as SGHVS and CDR2 as FNYEAQ. V was pared by 7 bases and J by 6 bases, with 14 bases of the junction left unmatched. In DNA form, the CDR3 reads TGTGCCAGCACTGAGTGGCCTAGCGGGAGTGGGAAGACCCAGTACTTC. It codes for CASTEWPSGSGKTQYF.

This clonotype was found many times. Germline and junction disagree at one end, which may indicate a read error. The chain has TRBV7-2 and TRBJ2-7; TRBD1 matches 7 bases. The CDR3 loop spans 12 amino acids. Germline V lookup: CDR1 SGHTA, CDR2 FQGNSA. The chain's CDR3 is CASSLSTGLLNF. CDR3 in DNA: TGTGCCAGCAGCTTATCGACAGGGCTCCTGAACTTC. The full variable domain, rest sourced from reference TRBV7-2 and TRBJ2-7, is GAGVSQSPSNKVTEKGKDVELRCDPISGHTALYWYRQSLGQGLEFLIYFQGNSAPDKSGLPSDRFSAERTGGSVSTLTIQRTQQEDSAVYLCASSLSTGLLNFGPGTRLTVT.

This clonotype was seen at least ten times. This rearrangement joins TRBV12-3 or TRBV12-4 to TRBJ1-1; no firm D call. V dropped 2 bases and J dropped 7 bases, with 8 bases sitting between them. The CDR3 contains 12 residues. The CDR3: CASSLHQNEAFF. DNA of the CDR3: TGTGCCAGCAGTTTACATCAAAATGAAGCTTTCTTT.

In this sample, this clonotype turned up many times. The V and J genes are TRBV20-1 and TRBJ2-7, with D possibly matching TRBD1 (6 bases). The CDR3 loop spans 12 amino acids. Trimming shortened V by 1 base and J by 3 bases, and 7 bases separated the two germline ends. The germline CDR1 and CDR2 sequences are DFQATT and SNEGSKA (reference sequence). The CDR3 DNA reads as TGCAGTGCTAGAGCGGACAGCTACGAGCAGTACTTC. It is translated as CSARADSYEQYF.

The chain links TRBV11-2 to TRBJ2-7, with D unclear. This CDR3 contains 14 residues. The germline V gene has CDR1 SGHAT and CDR2 FQNNGV. Trimming cost V 5 bases and J 1 base, with 12 bases left between them. The CDR3 nucleotides are TGTGCCAGCAGCCCCTATGGATTTTCCTACGAGCAGTACTTC. Translated: CASSPYGFSYEQYF.

This clonotype was found a few times. The gene calls are TRBV30 and TRBJ1-5, with 9 nucleotides matching TRBD1. The CDR3 loop spans 15 amino acids. The germline V gene encodes CDR1 GTSNPN and CDR2 SVGIG (reference sequence). Trimming at V came to 3 bases and at J to 6 bases, leaving 9 bases not matched to a gene. The CDR3 region is CAWRLQGAPGQPQHF. CDR3 sequence (DNA): TGTGCCTGGAGGCTACAGGGGGCTCCGGGTCAGCCCCAGCATTTT.

The V call is TRBV29-1, the J call TRBJ1-2, with D possibly TRBD1 on 5 matching bases. Germline-derived CDR1 and CDR2 are SQVTM and ANQGSEA. The CDR3 length is 11 residues. V was trimmed by 7 bases and J by 6 bases, leaving 12 bases between them. The DNA for the CDR3 is TGCAGCGCCCTAAAGGGGAATGGCTACACCTTC. Its protein product is CSALKGNGYTF.

Ten or more counts support this clonotype. This sequence joins TRBV11-3 and TRBJ2-7; the D gene is possibly TRBD1 (6 bases). The CDR3 length is 14 residues. The V and J ends lost 4 bases and 3 bases respectively, with 13 bases between them. The germline CDR1 and CDR2 sequences are SGHNT and YENEEA. The DNA of the CDR3 is TGTGCCAGCAGCTCCTATGGGGGCATCTACGAGCAGTACTTC. The encoded protein is CASSSYGGIYEQYF.

At least ten counts were recorded for this clonotype. The rearrangement uses TRBV6-5 and TRBJ1-1, with D hard to call. The V gene's germline CDR1 is MNHEY and CDR2 SVGAGI. V was pared by 10 bases and J by 1 base, with 13 bases between. The CDR3 has 13 residues. This CDR3 reads CATKGTANTEAFF. In DNA form, the CDR3 reads TGTGCCACCAAGGGAACGGCGAACACTGAAGCTTTCTTT.

Many counts were recorded for this clonotype. The chain is built from TRBV6-1 and TRBJ1-2; 10 bases map to TRBD1. CDR1 is MNHNS, CDR2 SASEGT, per germline. Trimming took 8 bases from V and 2 from J; bases not matched to a gene: 8. This CDR3 region has 15 residues. The CDR3 nucleotides read TGTGCCAGCTCTAGGACAGGGGGATCGAACTATGGCTACACCTTC. Encoded protein: CASSRTGGSNYGYTF.

This clonotype was observed many times. The chain links TRBV12-3 or TRBV12-4 to TRBJ2-7; no clear D gene. Trimming left V 2 bases short and J 2 bases short, with 13 bases between. The CDR3 covers 15 residues. The DNA of the CDR3 is TGTGCCAGCAGTTTACGTGGGATCGGGCCCTACGAGCAGTACTTC. Encoded protein: CASSLRGIGPYEQYF.

This clonotype was detected many times. This chain connects TRBV9 to TRBJ2-7, with no clear D. CDR3 length equals 14 residues. V was trimmed by 3 bases and J by 3 bases, leaving 13 bases between them. CDR1 SGDLS and CDR2 YYNGEE come from the germline V gene. The CDR3, as DNA: TGTGCCAGCAGCGCATTACTGGACGGCTACGAGCAGTACTTC. This encodes CASSALLDGYEQYF.

This clonotype was detected only once. One junction end disagrees with the germline gene, perhaps due to a read error. The chain uses TRBV2 and TRBJ2-7, with 11 bases identical to TRBD1. Germline V gene lookup returns CDR1 SNHLY and CDR2 FYNNEI. The CDR3 loop spans 14 amino acids. The CDR3 region has the DNA TGTGCCAGCAGAGAAGGGACAGGGGGCTACGAGCAGTACTTC. Amino acid sequence: CASREGTGGYEQYF.

The CDR3 bases are TGTGCCAGTAGTATCATACGATACAATGAGCAGTTCTTC. Translating it yields CASSIIRYNEQFF. The rearrangement links TRBV19 to TRBJ2-1; unclear D gene. V was pared by 3 bases and J by 4 bases, with 7 bases between. The CDR3 runs to 13 residues. CDR1 is LNHDA and CDR2 is SQIVND in the germline V gene (reference sequence).

This clonotype was recorded at least ten times. The rearrangement joins TRBV6-1 to TRBJ1-1; D may be TRBD1 (5 bases). CDR3 length: 14 residues. V was trimmed by 6 bases and J by 0 bases, leaving 11 bases between them. Per the germline V gene, CDR1 is MNHNS and CDR2 is SASEGT. The CDR3 reads CASRKGAVNTEAFF. In DNA form, the CDR3 reads TGTGCCAGCAGGAAAGGGGCGGTGAACACTGAAGCTTTCTTT.

This clonotype was counted many times. The chain joins TRBV6-1 to TRBJ2-5; 12 positions match TRBD2. The CDR3 is made up of 15 amino acids. The germline V gene has CDR1 MNHNS and CDR2 SASEGT. After removal of 5 bases from V and 2 bases from J, the junction contained 3 bases not matched to a gene. The CDR3 bases are TGTGCCAGCAGTCGGACTAGCGGGGAACAAGAGACCCAGTACTTC. Its translation: CASSRTSGEQETQYF.

This clonotype was seen at least ten times. The J gene is TRBJ2-5, the V gene TRBV6-1; maybe TRBD1 (5 bases). V gave up 6 bases and J gave up 5 bases, with 22 bases separating them. This CDR3 has 16 residues. Germline V gene lookup returns CDR1 MNHNS and CDR2 SASEGT. CDR3 nucleotides: TGTGCCAGCAGGCGTTGGGTGACAGTGGGCGGCGAGACCCAGTACTTC. It codes for CASRRWVTVGGETQYF.